Listed below are T cell receptor beta chains from one sample, sequenced in a study of identical twins. TCRdb passed the 5' RACE reads through MiXCR, listing each CDR3 protein once. The table lists some 730,000 distinct CDR3 sequences, 15% to 20% of them singletons. These data are also associated with another study on T cells expressing NK-cell markers.

Source material: PBMCs. These receptors were collected from a woman aged 18-29 years in good health. Each CDR3 is given with its conserved first and last residue. For some rows the clone size is stated as once, few or many, or as a class when expanded; others skip it.

j_gene: TRBJ2-1
v_gene: TRBV7-9
abundance: few
CDR3aa: CASSLTTGSYNEQFF

j_gene: TRBJ2-5
v_gene: TRBV11-2
abundance: few
CDR3aa: CASSISGRSWAQYF

j_gene: TRBJ1-4
v_gene: TRBV9
abundance: -
CDR3aa: CASSVVSGEKLFF

j_gene: TRBJ2-5
v_gene: TRBV5-1
abundance: -
CDR3aa: CASSLGWQQETQYF

j_gene: TRBJ1-5
v_gene: TRBV7-2
abundance: -
CDR3aa: CASSSTIRDRGHQPQHF

j_gene: TRBJ2-1
v_gene: TRBV20-1
abundance: few
CDR3aa: CSARFGSAYNEQFF

j_gene: TRBJ2-6
v_gene: TRBV12-3/TRBV12-4
abundance: -
CDR3aa: CASSLAMGAGANVLTF

j_gene: TRBJ2-5
v_gene: TRBV20-1
abundance: few
CDR3aa: CSARGIGGRQETQYF

j_gene: TRBJ1-1
v_gene: TRBV7-9
abundance: -
CDR3aa: CASSRQGGGEAFF

j_gene: TRBJ1-5
v_gene: TRBV12-3/TRBV12-4
abundance: few
CDR3aa: CASSLTQPQHF

j_gene: TRBJ2-7
v_gene: TRBV19
abundance: -
CDR3aa: CASSIDPVDEQYF

j_gene: TRBJ2-3
v_gene: TRBV27
abundance: few
CDR3aa: CASTLRGVRPGVSDTQYF

j_gene: TRBJ2-7
v_gene: TRBV2
abundance: -
CDR3aa: CASGDSLFSYEQYF

j_gene: TRBJ2-1
v_gene: TRBV29-1
abundance: few
CDR3aa: CSAGLAGWASDNEQFF

j_gene: TRBJ1-1
v_gene: TRBV15
abundance: -
CDR3aa: CATTKGANTEAFF

j_gene: TRBJ2-7
v_gene: TRBV7-9
abundance: -
CDR3aa: CASSPASRGSYEQYF

j_gene: TRBJ2-1
v_gene: TRBV20-1
abundance: -
CDR3aa: CSPILAGGPGEQFF

j_gene: TRBJ2-7
v_gene: TRBV7-9
abundance: few
CDR3aa: CASSRTPGTGTYEQYF

j_gene: TRBJ2-3
v_gene: TRBV10-1
abundance: -
CDR3aa: CASSDIREGRDTQYF

j_gene: TRBJ2-1
v_gene: TRBV20-1
abundance: -
CDR3aa: CSARDPSGAPHSYNEQFF

j_gene: TRBJ1-6
v_gene: TRBV9
abundance: -
CDR3aa: CASSAAGGPYNSPLHF

j_gene: TRBJ2-2
v_gene: TRBV24-1
abundance: -
CDR3aa: CATSLGQGTGELFF

j_gene: TRBJ2-6
v_gene: TRBV20-1
abundance: few
CDR3aa: CSAREPGSGANVLTF

j_gene: TRBJ1-3
v_gene: TRBV20-1
abundance: -
CDR3aa: CSAKADGVTIYF

j_gene: TRBJ2-3
v_gene: TRBV14
abundance: few
CDR3aa: CASSHAGTASTDTQYF

j_gene: TRBJ2-7
v_gene: TRBV5-1
abundance: -
CDR3aa: CASSFGLAGLSYEQYF

j_gene: TRBJ2-5
v_gene: TRBV5-1
abundance: -
CDR3aa: CASSERRYQETQYF

j_gene: TRBJ1-2
v_gene: TRBV29-1
abundance: -
CDR3aa: CSVEEEEGIHGYTF

j_gene: TRBJ2-5
v_gene: TRBV10-3
abundance: few
CDR3aa: CAISGGLGETQYF

j_gene: TRBJ2-7
v_gene: TRBV12-3/TRBV12-4
abundance: -
CDR3aa: CASSLGAPGLLAPHSYEQYF

j_gene: TRBJ2-1
v_gene: TRBV24-1
abundance: few
CDR3aa: CATSEAGGVDEQFF

j_gene: TRBJ1-1
v_gene: TRBV12-3/TRBV12-4
abundance: many
CDR3aa: CASSLVASEAFF

j_gene: TRBJ1-1
v_gene: TRBV7-9
abundance: few
CDR3aa: CASSLVPERGEAFF

j_gene: TRBJ2-1
v_gene: TRBV19
abundance: -
CDR3aa: CASSIEQDSSYNEQFF

j_gene: TRBJ2-7
v_gene: TRBV20-1
abundance: few
CDR3aa: CSAKESSYEQYF

j_gene: TRBJ2-1
v_gene: TRBV12-3/TRBV12-4
abundance: few
CDR3aa: CASSLNLAGGRGEQFF

j_gene: TRBJ1-1
v_gene: TRBV12-3/TRBV12-4
abundance: -
CDR3aa: CASTDPGLANTEAFF

j_gene: TRBJ2-1
v_gene: TRBV7-9
abundance: -
CDR3aa: CASTSGFPSYNEQFF

j_gene: TRBJ2-5
v_gene: TRBV7-9
abundance: -
CDR3aa: CASSWGWETQYF

j_gene: TRBJ2-1
v_gene: TRBV7-6
abundance: -
CDR3aa: CASSFMTEPNEQFF

j_gene: TRBJ2-7
v_gene: TRBV24-1
abundance: -
CDR3aa: CATSDSGGEYEQYF

j_gene: TRBJ1-5
v_gene: TRBV3-1
abundance: few
CDR3aa: CASSRGGQPQHF

j_gene: TRBJ2-3
v_gene: TRBV5-1
abundance: few
CDR3aa: CASSPKTSGSDIADTQYF

j_gene: TRBJ2-3
v_gene: TRBV14
abundance: many
CDR3aa: CASSQAGASTDTQYF

j_gene: TRBJ2-3
v_gene: TRBV5-6
abundance: few
CDR3aa: CASSWLGASRTDTQYF

j_gene: TRBJ2-5
v_gene: TRBV12-3/TRBV12-4
abundance: few
CDR3aa: CASSPGGARRETQYF

j_gene: TRBJ2-7
v_gene: TRBV10-3
abundance: -
CDR3aa: CAISPRDLDEQYF

j_gene: TRBJ2-2
v_gene: TRBV5-6
abundance: few
CDR3aa: CASSYPADGELFF

j_gene: TRBJ2-1
v_gene: TRBV5-1
abundance: few
CDR3aa: CASSLSAQGSYNEQFF

j_gene: TRBJ1-5
v_gene: TRBV3-1
abundance: -
CDR3aa: CASSQGPPGKPQHF